Below are 30 T cell receptor beta chains sequenced from a single sample in a study of T cell responses to AZD1222 COVID-19 vaccine (dated by TCRdb to the early 2020s). Reading the label with the study, this specimen's time point is: baseline before first vaccination. Preparation of the library involved the immunoSEQ multiplex PCR assay. Entries here come from immuneACCESS through TCRdb and include only in-frame sequences with V and J called. Some clones fail to appear in such tables; in the studies checked, an unresolved V gene covers under half of the shortfall, and the cause of the remainder is unknown. The sample data list more than 100,000 clones, and about nine tenths of these were observed just once. The top ten constitute approximately 8.1% of the sample. The starting material was peripheral blood, obtained on day 0 of AZD1222 vaccination. The receptors derive from an adult in good health.

The genes are TRBV11-3 and TRBJ2-1; 7 bases match TRBD2. This CDR3 has 11 residues. CDR1 and CDR2 from the germline V gene are SGHNT and YENEEA. J gave up 10 bases and V 4 bases, and 1 base lay outside the gene matches. This CDR3 reads CASSSGGEQFF. DNA of the CDR3: TGTGCCAGCAGCTCCGGGGGGGAGCAGTTCTTC.

The rearrangement joins TRBV5-1 to TRBJ2-2, with D unresolved. Germline V lookup: CDR1 SGHRS, CDR2 YFSETQ. V shed 0 bases and J shed 6 bases, with 12 bases lying between them. The CDR3 length is 15 residues. The CDR3 sequence: CASSLDLPGPGELFF. The CDR3 nucleotides read TGCGCCAGCAGCTTGGATTTACCGGGCCCCGGGGAGCTGTTTTTT. The full variable domain, its missing parts supplied by reference TRBV5-1 and TRBJ2-2, is KAGVTQTPRYLIKTRGQQVTLSCSPISGHRSVSWYQQTPGQGLQFLFEYFSETQRNKGNFPGRFSGRQFSNSRSEMNVSTLELGDSALYLCASSLDLPGPGELFFGEGSRLTVL.

CDR3 DNA: TGTGCCAGTAGTAGGACTAGCGGGGGGCTGCGGTCCGGGGAGCTGTTTTTT. Protein product: CASSRTSGGLRSGELFF. The chain employs TRBV19 and TRBJ2-2, with 14 bases identical to TRBD2. The CDR3 contains 17 residues. Germline CDR1 LNHDA, CDR2 SQIVND (reference sequence). V was clipped by 4 bases and J by 6 bases; unmatched bases: 7. Full variable domain (remainder filled in from reference TRBV19 and TRBJ2-2): DGGITQSPKYLFRKEGQNVTLSCEQNLNHDAMYWYRQDPGQGLRLIYYSQIVNDFQKGDIAEGYSVSREKKESFPLTVTSAQKNPTAFYLCASSRTSGGLRSGELFFGEGSRLTVL.

This sequence joins TRBV7-3 and TRBJ2-2; TRBD2 aligns across 8 bases. Looked up from germline, CDR1 is SGHTA and CDR2 is FQGTGA. The CDR3 loop spans 16 amino acids. With 5 bases clipped from V and 3 bases from J, the junction kept 8 bases outside the gene matches. The CDR3 here is CASSVTSGRDTGELFF. DNA of the CDR3: TGTGCCAGCAGCGTTACGAGCGGGAGAGACACCGGGGAGCTGTTTTTT.

The rearrangement links TRBV19 to TRBJ2-2, with 8 bases fitting TRBD1. The germline V gene encodes CDR1 LNHDA and CDR2 SQIVND (reference sequence). V trimming: 9 bases; J trimming: 1 base; junction bases outside the gene matches: 16. The CDR3 sequence is 18 residues long. CDR3 DNA sequence: TGTGCCAGCCAACTCGGGACAGGCCTCCTATTGAACACCGGGGAGCTGTTTTTT. Its translation is CASQLGTGLLLNTGELFF.

The chain recombines TRBV7-9 with TRBJ2-5; tentatively, D is TRBD2 (5 bases). Trimming took 5 bases from V and 5 from J, leaving 15 bases between them. CDR1 is SEHNR and CDR2 is FQNEAQ in the germline V gene (reference sequence). The CDR3 length is 14 residues. The CDR3 reads CASSLPGSSETQYF. CDR3 DNA sequence: TGTGCCAGCAGCCTGCCGGGGTCAAGCGAGACCCAGTACTTC.

The chain recombines TRBV12-5 with TRBJ2-4; the match to TRBD1 covers 9 bases. Germline V gene lookup returns CDR1 LGHNT and CDR2 FRNRAP. The CDR3 has 14 amino acids. Trimming at V came to 0 bases and at J to 7 bases, leaving 1 base not matched to a gene. CDR3 nucleotides: TGTGCTAGTGGTTTGGTACAGGGGGCGAACATTCAGTACTTC. Its protein product is CASGLVQGANIQYF.

V usage is TRBV7-9 and J usage is TRBJ1-3, with D uncertain. Germline V gene sequence: CDR1 SEHNR, CDR2 FQNEAQ (reference sequence). V lost 1 base, J lost 0 bases, and 4 bases lay in between. The CDR3 loop spans 14 amino acids. For the CDR3, the DNA is TGTGCCAGCAGCTTAGGGAACTCTGGAAACACCATATATTTT. This translates into CASSLGNSGNTIYF.

The genes are TRBV7-9 and TRBJ2-7; D is undetermined. The length of the CDR3 is 14 residues. Germline-derived CDR1 and CDR2 are SEHNR and FQNEAQ (reference sequence). Trimming removed 1 base at V and 6 bases at J, with 13 bases between. The CDR3 loop is CASSLEGSRGEQYF. As DNA, the CDR3 is TGTGCCAGCAGCTTAGAAGGCTCCCGAGGCGAGCAGTACTTC.

The chain couples TRBV28 to TRBJ2-5; 12 bases are a match to TRBD2. Germline V gives CDR1 MDHEN, CDR2 SYDVKM. The CDR3 spans 16 residues. Unmatched junction bases numbered 8, after V lost 5 bases and J lost 4 bases. In DNA form, the CDR3 reads TGTGCCAGCAGTACTACTAGCGGGAGGAGGGGAGAGACCCAGTACTTC. It translates to CASSTTSGRRGETQYF.

The V and J genes are TRBV7-9 and TRBJ2-5; 12 bases are a match to TRBD2. CDR3 length: 16 residues. With V trimmed by 5 bases and J by 1 base, 5 bases remained unmatched. CDR1 SEHNR and CDR2 FQNEAQ come from the germline V gene (reference sequence). The CDR3: CASSRRLAGAQETQYF. CDR3 in DNA: TGTGCCAGCAGCCGCCGACTAGCGGGGGCCCAAGAGACCCAGTACTTC.

This rearrangement joins TRBV20-1 to TRBJ1-4; the D gene is possibly TRBD1 (5 bases). The CDR3 runs to 12 residues. The V gene lost 3 bases and the J gene lost 8 bases, with 10 bases spanning the gap. Germline assignment: CDR1 DFQATT and CDR2 SNEGSKA (reference sequence). The chain's CDR3 is CSASRGSEKLFF. CDR3 coding DNA: TGCAGTGCTAGTCGGGGGAGCGAAAAACTGTTTTTT.

The chain combines TRBV7-8 with TRBJ1-6; D possibly corresponds to TRBD1 (6 bases). With 5 bases removed from V and 12 bases from J, the gap between germline ends came to 17 bases. Germline CDR1 and CDR2: SGHVS and FQNEAQ. CDR3 length: 14 residues. DNA for the CDR3: TGTGCCAGCAGCCTTCTAACAGGGAAGGGACCCCTCCACTTT. As protein: CASSLLTGKGPLHF.

In DNA, the CDR3 is TGTGCCACCGGGCTCGGGGAGACCCAGTACTTC. Translated, it gives CATGLGETQYF. The chain recombines TRBV24-1 with TRBJ2-5; no clear D. The CDR3 spans 11 residues. V was cut by 9 bases and J by 5 bases, with 9 bases left in between. CDR1 is KGHDR, CDR2 SFDVKD, per germline.

The V and J genes are TRBV7-8 and TRBJ1-2; TRBD1 aligns across 7 bases. The germline CDR1 and CDR2 sequences are SGHVS and FQNEAQ. The ends lost 1 base at V and 12 bases at J; junction bases unmatched: 8. This CDR3 is built from 13 residues. The CDR3 spells CASSLGQGRMDTF. CDR3 nucleotide sequence: TGTGCCAGCAGCTTAGGACAGGGTCGGATGGACACCTTC.

This sequence joins TRBV29-1 and TRBJ1-2; D is unresolved. This CDR3 has 14 amino acids. V lost 6 bases, J lost 0 bases, and 14 bases lay in between. Germline assignment: CDR1 SQVTM and CDR2 ANQGSEA. CDR3 amino acids: CSVELQDSNYGYTF. The CDR3 DNA follows: TGCAGCGTGGAACTTCAGGATTCTAACTATGGCTACACCTTC.

The chain is built from TRBV6-6 and TRBJ1-1; no reliable D call. The CDR3 is 16 amino acids. With 0 bases removed from V and 0 bases from J, the gap between germline ends came to 11 bases. In germline, CDR1 is MNHNY, CDR2 SVGAGI (reference sequence). The CDR3 DNA sequence: TGTGCCAGCAGTTACTCGGGGTGGCCAATGAACACTGAAGCTTTCTTT. Encoded protein: CASSYSGWPMNTEAFF.

The rearrangement links TRBV4-1 to TRBJ2-3, with 7 bases identical to TRBD1. Germline CDR1 MGHRA, CDR2 YSYEKL. V trimming: 2 bases; J trimming: 2 bases; junction bases outside the gene matches: 4. The CDR3 loop spans 15 amino acids. In nucleotides, the CDR3 is TGCGCCAGCAGCCAACGGGACAGCAACACAGATACGCAGTATTTT. Its translation: CASSQRDSNTDTQYF.

The chain links TRBV6-2 or TRBV6-3 to TRBJ1-1; 7 bases match TRBD1. CDR3 length: 17 amino acids. Looked up from germline, CDR1 is MNHEY and CDR2 is SVGEGT. Losses at the gene ends were 2 bases for V and 3 bases for J; bases not matched to a gene: 12. The CDR3 DNA reads TGTGCCAGCAGTTACCCTGTCCCGGGACAGCGGTACACTGAAGCTTTCTTT. Amino acid sequence: CASSYPVPGQRYTEAFF.

The table lists this clone with a count of one. This chain connects TRBV5-1 to TRBJ2-3, with TRBD2 matching 10 bases. CDR3 size: 20 residues. The germline V gene encodes CDR1 SGHRS and CDR2 YFSETQ. V gave up 0 bases and J gave up 6 bases; unmatched junction bases: 19. Written as DNA, the CDR3 is TGCGCCAGCAGCTTGGGACTGCAGGGGATAGCGGGAGGATCCCGGGATACGCAGTATTTT. The encoded protein is CASSLGLQGIAGGSRDTQYF. The complete variable domain, with remaining parts taken from reference TRBV5-1 and TRBJ2-3, reads KAGVTQTPRYLIKTRGQQVTLSCSPISGHRSVSWYQQTPGQGLQFLFEYFSETQRNKGNFPGRFSGRQFSNSRSEMNVSTLELGDSALYLCASSLGLQGIAGGSRDTQYFGPGTRLTVL.

The chain recombines TRBV5-1 with TRBJ2-6, with 8 bases lining up with TRBD1. The germline V gene has CDR1 SGHRS and CDR2 YFSETQ. V lost 4 bases and J lost 0; bases outside the gene matches: 12. The CDR3 extends over 19 amino acids. The CDR3 sequence: CASSPKAGTGYSGANVLTF. As DNA, the CDR3 is TGCGCCAGCAGCCCCAAAGCCGGGACAGGCTACTCTGGGGCCAACGTCCTGACTTTC.

The chain links TRBV15 to TRBJ2-1; 13 bases are a match to TRBD2. This CDR3 contains 16 residues. The trim removed 3 bases at V and 5 bases at J, leaving 4 bases unmatched. CDR1 is LNHNV and CDR2 is YYDKDF in the germline V gene (reference sequence). The CDR3 sequence is CATSRELAGGNNEQFF. CDR3 in DNA: TGTGCCACCAGCAGGGAACTAGCGGGGGGGAACAATGAGCAGTTCTTC. Full variable domain (missing parts from reference TRBV15 and TRBJ2-1): DAMVIQNPRYQVTQFGKPVTLSCSQTLNHNVMYWYQQKSSQAPKLLFHYYDKDFNNEADTPDNFQSRRPNTSFCFLDIRSPGLGDTAMYLCATSRELAGGNNEQFFGPGTRLTVL.

The chain recombines TRBV5-1 with TRBJ1-1, with unresolved D. CDR1 is SGHRS, CDR2 YFSETQ, per germline. Trimming left V 0 bases short and J 5 bases short, with 5 bases between. This CDR3 contains 12 residues. The CDR3 nucleotides read TGCGCCAGCAGCTTGGAATGGACTGAAGCTTTCTTT. Residues: CASSLEWTEAFF. Variable domain in full (rest from reference TRBV5-1 and TRBJ1-1): KAGVTQTPRYLIKTRGQQVTLSCSPISGHRSVSWYQQTPGQGLQFLFEYFSETQRNKGNFPGRFSGRQFSNSRSEMNVSTLELGDSALYLCASSLEWTEAFFGQGTRLTVV.

The rearrangement joins TRBV11-2 to TRBJ2-2; TRBD2 aligns across 10 bases. Germline loops: CDR1 SGHAT, CDR2 FQNNGV. Trimming took 1 base from V and 4 from J; bases not matched to a gene: 6. The CDR3 is made up of 17 amino acids. For the CDR3, the DNA is TGTGCCAGCAGCTTAGTGGCTACTAGCGGGGTCACCGGGGAGCTGTTTTTT. Protein: CASSLVATSGVTGELFF. The variable domain in full, with the rest retrieved from reference TRBV11-2 and TRBJ2-2, is EAGVAQSPRYKIIEKRQSVAFWCNPISGHATLYWYQQILGQGPKLLIQFQNNGVVDDSQLPKDRFSAERLKGVDSTLKIQPAKLEDSAVYLCASSLVATSGVTGELFFGEGSRLTVL.

V gene TRBV5-8 combines with J gene TRBJ2-5, with a possible D match to TRBD2 (6 bases). In germline, CDR1 is SGHTS, CDR2 YDEGEE. Trimming left V 3 bases short and J 5 bases short, with 8 bases between. This CDR3 region has 12 residues. The CDR3 DNA reads TGTGCCAGCAGCTGGGGGGTGGAGACCCAGTACTTC. Its protein is CASSWGVETQYF. Combining the CDR3 with reference TRBV5-8 and TRBJ2-5 gives the whole variable domain EAGVTQSPTHLIKTRGQQATLRCSPISGHTSVYWYQQALGLGLQFLLWYDEGEERNRGNFPPRFSGRQFPNYSSELNVNALELEDSALYLCASSWGVETQYFGPGTRLLVL.

The chain has TRBV18 and TRBJ2-6; a weak D match, TRBD1 (5 bases). V lost 7 bases to trimming and J lost 4 bases, with 11 bases between them. Germline V CDR1 and CDR2: KGHSH, LQKENI. The CDR3 is 14 amino acids. This CDR3 is CASLPGYGANVLTF. CDR3 DNA: TGTGCCAGCTTGCCAGGGTACGGGGCCAACGTCCTGACTTTC.

J is TRBJ2-7 and V is TRBV18; TRBD1 aligns across 10 bases. V shed 5 bases and J 3 bases; nucleotides not matched to a gene: 10. The CDR3 totals 16 residues. CDR1 is KGHSH and CDR2 is LQKENI in the germline V gene. CDR3 nucleotide sequence: TGTGCCAGCTCATCCACCGGGACAGGGGACGTCTACGAGCAGTACTTC. Amino acid sequence: CASSSTGTGDVYEQYF.

In this sample, this clone turned up a few times. The CDR3 loop reads CASSPGQRLNYGYTF. The CDR3 DNA reads as TGTGCCAGCAGCCCGGGACAGCGTCTAAACTATGGCTACACCTTC. V is TRBV11-2 and J is TRBJ1-2; 7 nucleotides match TRBD1. Trimming took 5 bases from V and 2 from J; bases not matched to a gene: 8. CDR1 SGHAT and CDR2 FQNNGV come from the germline V gene. There are 15 residues in the CDR3.

The chain links TRBV28 to TRBJ2-3; D is ambiguous. In germline, CDR1 is MDHEN, CDR2 SYDVKM. CDR3 size: 14 residues. V was shortened by 7 bases and J by 4 bases, with 15 bases between the two germline ends. The CDR3 region is CASNNLLAADTQYF. CDR3 DNA: TGTGCCAGCAACAATCTTTTAGCAGCAGATACGCAGTATTTT.

The rearrangement joins TRBV28 to TRBJ2-7; D gene ambiguous. V was cut by 5 bases and J by 0 bases, with 11 bases left in between. CDR1 is MDHEN, CDR2 SYDVKM, per germline. CDR3 length: 14 residues. DNA for the CDR3: TGTGCCAGCAGTCCCTCGAAGAGCTCCTACGAGCAGTACTTC. This gives the protein CASSPSKSSYEQYF. The entire variable domain, with the rest obtained from reference TRBV28 and TRBJ2-7, is as follows: DVKVTQSSRYLVKRTGEKVFLECVQDMDHENMFWYRQDPGLGLRLIYFSYDVKMKEKGDIPEGYSVSREKKERFSLILESASTNQTSMYLCASSPSKSSYEQYFGPGTRLTVT.